One T cell receptor beta chain is described in this entry. Its antigen is not known. This beta chain slipped into a library made for alpha chains as a stray read, so its size is not meaningful. This record comes from a study of glioma-infiltrating T cells. Study-level points and caveats: Non-neoplastic patients had below-expected tissue-blood divergence, while all gliomas exceeded expectation.

This CDR3 contains 17 residues. Per germline, CDR1 SGHTS and CDR2 YDEGEE. The V and J ends lost 4 bases and 6 bases, in that order; junction bases with no gene match: 16. Amplification of TCR alpha and beta CDR3 regions from RNA used iRepertoire nested multiplex PCR. TCRdb fed the multiplex PCR reads into MiXCR, producing one record per CDR3 protein. The table includes 3,500 to 5,000 distinct CDR3 sequences, about 90% detected once. The chain recombines TRBV5-8 with TRBJ2-1, with TRBD2 identical over 7 bases. The receptor was isolated from a human donor with low-grade glioma or glioblastoma, undergoing nonglioma brain surgery, or in good health (not recorded which). Sequencing was performed on glioma tissue, nonneoplastic brain tissue, or PBMCs (not recorded which). The CDR3 sequence: CASSVPTLSGVANEQFF. CDR3 sequence (DNA): TGTGCCAGCAGCGTCCCCACCTTAAGCGGGGTGGCCAATGAGCAGTTCTTC.